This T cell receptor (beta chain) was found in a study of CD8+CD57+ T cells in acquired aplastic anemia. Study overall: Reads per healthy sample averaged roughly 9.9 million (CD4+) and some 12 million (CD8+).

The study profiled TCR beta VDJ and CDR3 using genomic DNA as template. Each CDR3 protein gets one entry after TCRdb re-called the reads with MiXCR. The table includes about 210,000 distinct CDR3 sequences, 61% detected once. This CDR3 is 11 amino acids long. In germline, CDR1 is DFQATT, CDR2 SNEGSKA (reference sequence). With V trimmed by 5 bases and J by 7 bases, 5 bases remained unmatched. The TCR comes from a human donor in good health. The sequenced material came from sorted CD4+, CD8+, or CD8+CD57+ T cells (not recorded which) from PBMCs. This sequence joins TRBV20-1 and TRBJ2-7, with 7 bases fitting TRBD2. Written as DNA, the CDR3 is TGCAGTGCTTCTCACGGGGGGGAGCAGTACTTC. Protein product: CSASHGGEQYF.